The table lists the clone carrying this TCR beta chain with many counts. The CDR3 spans 10 residues. Per the germline V gene, CDR1 is DFQATT and CDR2 is SNEGSKA (reference sequence). The data belong to a study of patients and donors after allogeneic stem cell transplantation. One entry per CDR3 protein, called by TCRdb with MiXCR from the RT-PCR reads. The profile shows under 95,000 distinct CDR3 sequences, about 5% of them singletons. This sequence was found in a human donor who was either an allogeneic HSCT recipient or a stem cell or donor lymphocyte infusion donor (not recorded which). It is not recorded whose cells these are; they may come from a transplant donor. The sample was blood, either unsorted or a sorted T cell fraction (not recorded which). The chain recombines TRBV20-1 with TRBJ1-2, with 8 bases aligning to TRBD1. The CDR3 DNA reads as TGCCCCGACAGGGGTTATGGCTACACCTTC. The encoded protein is CPDRGYGYTF.